Following are 25 T cell receptor beta chains from one sample sequenced in a study of cytomegalovirus exposure and HLA in healthy donors. Vbeta (60) and Jbeta (13) primers were used in the PCR. The repertoire was sequenced with immunoSEQ multiplex PCR; TCRdb's copy has only in-frame clones and lacks some. The sample shows 150,000 or so clones, about four fifths of them seen only once. The sequenced sample consisted of PBMCs. Receptor source: a woman aged 50 to 60 in good health and CMV-seropositive.

The genes are TRBV7-2 and TRBJ1-1; D unresolved. CDR1 and CDR2 from the germline V gene are SGHTA and FQGNSA. The CDR3 extends over 14 amino acids. V was pared by 0 bases and J by 6 bases, with 11 bases between. CDR3 region: CASSLAHLDSEAFF. CDR3 DNA sequence: TGTGCCAGCAGCTTAGCCCACCTAGACTCTGAAGCTTTCTTT.

A single count supports this clone. The J gene is TRBJ1-5, the V gene TRBV28, with D possibly matching TRBD1 (5 bases). V lost 8 bases and J 5 bases, leaving 25 bases between the germline ends. Germline values: CDR1 MDHEN, CDR2 SYDVKM. CDR3 length equals 17 residues. The CDR3, as DNA: TGTGCCAGCTGGGTGGAGGGGCGGGGACCGGGGGATCAGCCCCAGCATTTT. Protein: CASWVEGRGPGDQPQHF.

This clone was counted between two and nine times. The J gene is TRBJ1-2, the V gene TRBV5-6, with 9 bases that match TRBD1. The V gene end was trimmed by 1 base and the J gene end by 6 bases; junction bases not matched to a gene: 7. The CDR3 spans 15 residues. Germline V CDR1 and CDR2: SGHDT, YYEEEE. CDR3 in DNA: TGTGCCAGCAGCTTGCTGGGACAGGGAGGAAATGGCTACACCTTC. It specifies CASSLLGQGGNGYTF.

This clone is a singleton in its sample. J is TRBJ2-7 and V is TRBV5-1; tentative D call: TRBD1 (6 bases). Germline V gene sequence: CDR1 SGHRS, CDR2 YFSETQ. Trimming cost V 4 bases and J 0 bases, with 14 bases left between them. The length of the CDR3 is 15 residues. Here the CDR3 reads CASSLTGQSSYEQYF. As DNA, the CDR3 is TGCGCCAGCAGCCTTACAGGGCAAAGCTCCTACGAGCAGTACTTC.

DNA of the CDR3: TGTGCCAGCAGTGGGGACAGGGGAGCAAAGACCCAGTACTTC. The encoded protein is CASSGDRGAKTQYF. The chain combines TRBV2 with TRBJ2-5, with 10 bases matching TRBD1. The CDR3 runs 14 residues. After removal of 4 bases from V and 6 bases from J, the junction contained 5 bases not matched to a gene. Germline V lookup: CDR1 SNHLY, CDR2 FYNNEI.

Only a few counts were recorded for this clone. The gene calls are TRBV11-1 and TRBJ2-3; TRBD2 matches 9 bases. J was trimmed by 0 bases and V by 5 bases; bases with no gene match: 15. This CDR3 has 19 amino acids. CDR1 and CDR2 from the germline V gene are SGHAT and FQDESV (reference sequence). In DNA form, the CDR3 reads TGTGCCAGCAGCCAGGGGAGGCTAGCGGGGATTGCTAGCACAGATACGCAGTATTTT. Its translation is CASSQGRLAGIASTDTQYF.

The chain has TRBV28 and TRBJ1-2, with a weak D call TRBD1 (6 bases). V lost 1 base and J lost 8, with 14 bases in between. This CDR3 region has 14 residues. Germline values: CDR1 MDHEN, CDR2 SYDVKM. CDR3 nucleotides: TGTGCCAGCAGTTTATTAGCACAGGGCAAAGGCTACACCTTC. This encodes CASSLLAQGKGYTF.

This clone occurred a few times. The gene calls are TRBV19 and TRBJ1-5, with D hard to call. CDR3 length equals 16 residues. Germline CDR1 LNHDA, CDR2 SQIVND (reference sequence). The V end lost 1 base, the J end lost 4 bases, and 14 bases lay between the germline ends. CDR3 coding DNA: TGTGCCAGTAGTATAGTTGGGGTTGCGGGAAATCAGCCCCAGCATTTT. This gives the protein CASSIVGVAGNQPQHF.

The V and J genes are TRBV18 and TRBJ2-2; D possibly corresponds to TRBD1 (6 bases). This CDR3 is 16 amino acids long. The germline V gene has CDR1 KGHSH and CDR2 LQKENI. The V and J ends lost 8 bases and 0 bases respectively, with 16 bases between them. Written as DNA, the CDR3 is TGTGCCAGCCCGGGGAGAGGACAGCCGAACACCGGGGAGCTGTTTTTT. This gives the protein CASPGRGQPNTGELFF.

The chain combines TRBV4-3 with TRBJ1-2, with 10 bases lining up with TRBD1. V shed 3 bases and J 11 bases; nucleotides not matched to a gene: 9. The CDR3 covers 14 residues. Germline CDR1 is LGHNA and CDR2 is YSLEER. DNA for the CDR3: TGCGCCAGCAGCCAGGCCGGGACAGGGGTGGGGTACACCTTC. Its protein is CASSQAGTGVGYTF.

CDR3 in DNA: TGTGCCAGCAGCCTCGAGCCGCAGTATTTT. This codes for CASSLEPQYF. The rearrangement joins TRBV28 to TRBJ2-3; D remains unclear. V lost 6 bases to trimming and J lost 10 bases, with 8 bases between them. CDR1 is MDHEN and CDR2 is SYDVKM in the germline V gene. CDR3 size: 10 residues. Using reference TRBV28 and TRBJ2-3 for the parts outside the CDR3, the full variable domain is DVKVTQSSRYLVKRTGEKVFLECVQDMDHENMFWYRQDPGLGLRLIYFSYDVKMKEKGDIPEGYSVSREKKERFSLILESASTNQTSMYLCASSLEPQYFGPGTRLTVL.

J is TRBJ2-7 and V is TRBV28; D not resolved. This CDR3 is built from 12 residues. Trimming cost V 6 bases and J 5 bases, with 11 bases left between them. CDR1 is MDHEN and CDR2 is SYDVKM in the germline V gene. CDR3 nucleotide sequence: TGTGCCAGCAGGGGTTCCCGGGACGAGCAGTACTTC. It yields the protein CASRGSRDEQYF.

This chain uses TRBV5-1 with TRBJ1-2, with unresolved D. The V end lost 7 bases, the J end lost 3 bases, and 10 bases lay between the germline ends. There are 12 residues in the CDR3. Germline assignment: CDR1 SGHRS and CDR2 YFSETQ. This chain's CDR3 is CASRPEDYGYTF. Written as DNA, the CDR3 is TGCGCCAGCCGTCCAGAAGACTATGGCTACACCTTC.

This chain joins TRBV15 and TRBJ1-3; no firm D call. The CDR3 consists of 15 residues. Germline-derived CDR1 and CDR2 are LNHNV and YYDKDF (reference sequence). V lost 0 bases, J lost 3 bases, and 9 bases lay in between. The CDR3, as DNA: TGTGCCACCAGCAGAGATTTAGGGAGTGGAAACACCATATATTTT. It encodes CATSRDLGSGNTIYF.

The V and J genes are TRBV19 and TRBJ2-1; 8 bases fit TRBD2. V lost 10 bases, J lost 3 bases, and 5 bases stayed unmatched. Germline CDR1 and CDR2: LNHDA and SQIVND (reference sequence). This CDR3 contains 13 residues. Here the CDR3 DNA reads TGTGCCACCTCGGGAGGGTTCTACAATGAGCAGTTCTTC. Translated, it gives CATSGGFYNEQFF.

This clone was found a few times. V is TRBV11-3 and J is TRBJ1-1; possible D gene TRBD1, 6 bases. V lost 5 bases, J lost 4 bases, and 17 bases lay in between. The germline gives CDR1 SGHNT, CDR2 YENEEA. This CDR3 is 15 amino acids long. The CDR3 reads CASSLGGGGGTEAFF. In DNA, the CDR3 is TGTGCCAGCAGCCTTGGCGGGGGCGGGGGCACTGAAGCTTTCTTT.

This clone was detected a few times. The V gene is TRBV18, the J gene TRBJ2-7, with a possible D match to TRBD2 (5 bases). The V and J ends lost 3 bases and 3 bases respectively, with 12 bases between them. Germline values: CDR1 KGHSH, CDR2 LQKENI. This CDR3 region has 14 residues. DNA of the CDR3: TGTGCCAGCTCACCGGGGAGACAACTCTACGAGCAGTACTTC. Protein product: CASSPGRQLYEQYF.

V and J are TRBV9 and TRBJ2-3, with 9 bases identical to TRBD2. V lost 4 bases to trimming and J lost 3 bases; unmatched junction nucleotides: 9. The CDR3 is 16 residues long. Germline CDR1 is SGDLS and CDR2 is YYNGEE. The chain's CDR3 is CASSSGLARITDTQYF. CDR3 nucleotides: TGTGCCAGCAGCTCCGGACTAGCGCGAATTACAGATACGCAGTATTTT. Using reference TRBV9 and TRBJ2-3 for the parts outside the CDR3, the full variable domain is DSGVTQTPKHLITATGQRVTLRCSPRSGDLSVYWYQQSLDQGLQFLIQYYNGEERAKGNILERFSAQQFPDLHSELNLSSLELGDSALYFCASSSGLARITDTQYFGPGTRLTVL.

J is TRBJ2-7 and V is TRBV4-3, with D maybe TRBD2 (6 bases). Trimming shortened V by 3 bases and J by 6 bases, and 18 bases separated the two germline ends. The CDR3 is 15 amino acids. Germline-derived CDR1 and CDR2 are LGHNA and YSLEER. The chain's CDR3 is CASSQAGRRTGEQYF. The CDR3 DNA reads as TGCGCCAGCAGCCAGGCGGGACGGCGGACGGGCGAGCAGTACTTC.

The chain links TRBV7-2 to TRBJ1-1; no definite D call. The germline V gene has CDR1 SGHTA and CDR2 FQGNSA. CDR3 size: 14 residues. Trimming pared 2 bases from V and 1 base from J, leaving 8 bases between. The CDR3 nucleotides read TGTGCCAGCAGCTTAATCATCCCGAACACTGAAGCTTTCTTT. Translating it yields CASSLIIPNTEAFF.

The chain employs TRBV19 and TRBJ2-1; a weak D match, TRBD2 (7 bases). This CDR3 contains 16 residues. V was trimmed by 1 base and J by 2 bases, leaving 12 bases between them. From germline, CDR1 is LNHDA and CDR2 SQIVND (reference sequence). The CDR3 DNA follows: TGTGCCAGTAGTATAGTTGGGGGGGGCACCTACAATGAGCAGTTCTTC. Translated: CASSIVGGGTYNEQFF. Complete variable domain (other parts from reference TRBV19 and TRBJ2-1): DGGITQSPKYLFRKEGQNVTLSCEQNLNHDAMYWYRQDPGQGLRLIYYSQIVNDFQKGDIAEGYSVSREKKESFPLTVTSAQKNPTAFYLCASSIVGGGTYNEQFFGPGTRLTVL.

This clone occurred once. The chain uses TRBV28 and TRBJ1-5; tentative D call: TRBD1 (5 bases). The germline V gene has CDR1 MDHEN and CDR2 SYDVKM. CDR3 size: 19 residues. Trimming cost V 5 bases and J 5 bases, with 28 bases left between them. DNA for the CDR3: TGTGCCAGCAGTCCCGCTACCTGGGGACTAAATTCGCAATATCAGCCCCAGCATTTT. Its translation is CASSPATWGLNSQYQPQHF. Complete variable domain (other parts from reference TRBV28 and TRBJ1-5): DVKVTQSSRYLVKRTGEKVFLECVQDMDHENMFWYRQDPGLGLRLIYFSYDVKMKEKGDIPEGYSVSREKKERFSLILESASTNQTSMYLCASSPATWGLNSQYQPQHFGDGTRLSIL.

This clone was found once. The chain uses TRBV5-6 and TRBJ2-6; D gene ambiguous. The CDR3 runs to 15 residues. Germline CDR1 reads SGHDT; CDR2 reads YYEEEE. Between the trimmed V and J ends, which lost 3 bases and 0 bases, there was a span of 7 bases. Here the CDR3 reads CASSSPVSGANVLTF. The CDR3 bases are TGTGCCAGCAGCTCCCCAGTCTCTGGGGCCAACGTCCTGACTTTC.

V is TRBV27 and J is TRBJ1-5, with 8 bases that match TRBD1. CDR1 and CDR2 from the germline V gene are MNHEY and SMNVEV (reference sequence). J was trimmed by 9 bases and V by 0 bases; bases with no gene match: 7. This CDR3 is 15 amino acids long. The CDR3 bases are TGTGCCAGCAGTTTATCAGTGGACAGGGCCTTGCCCCAGCATTTT. It codes for CASSLSVDRALPQHF.

The chain links TRBV5-4 to TRBJ2-3; no reliable D call. The CDR3 sequence is 11 residues long. Looked up from germline, CDR1 is SGHNT and CDR2 is YYREEE (reference sequence). With 3 bases removed from V and 5 bases from J, the gap between germline ends came to 4 bases. The CDR3: CASSSRDTQYF. The CDR3 DNA follows: TGTGCCAGCAGCTCGCGAGATACGCAGTATTTT.